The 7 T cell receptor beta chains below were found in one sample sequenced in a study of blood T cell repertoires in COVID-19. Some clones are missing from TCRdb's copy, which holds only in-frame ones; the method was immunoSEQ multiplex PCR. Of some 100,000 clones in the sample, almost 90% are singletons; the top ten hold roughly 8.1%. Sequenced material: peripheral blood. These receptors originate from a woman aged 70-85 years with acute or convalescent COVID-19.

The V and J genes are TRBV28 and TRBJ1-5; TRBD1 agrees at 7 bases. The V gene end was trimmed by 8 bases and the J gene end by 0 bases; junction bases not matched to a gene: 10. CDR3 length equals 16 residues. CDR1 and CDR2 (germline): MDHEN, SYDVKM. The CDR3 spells CASHTGVVYSNQPQHF. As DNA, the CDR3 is TGTGCCAGCCATACAGGGGTCGTTTATAGCAATCAGCCCCAGCATTTT.

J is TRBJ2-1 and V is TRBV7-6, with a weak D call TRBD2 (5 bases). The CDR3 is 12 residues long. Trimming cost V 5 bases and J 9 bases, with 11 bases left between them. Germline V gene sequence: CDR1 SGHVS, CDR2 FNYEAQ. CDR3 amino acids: CASSPTGSEQFF. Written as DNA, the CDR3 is TGTGCCAGCAGCCCAACGGGGAGTGAGCAGTTCTTC.

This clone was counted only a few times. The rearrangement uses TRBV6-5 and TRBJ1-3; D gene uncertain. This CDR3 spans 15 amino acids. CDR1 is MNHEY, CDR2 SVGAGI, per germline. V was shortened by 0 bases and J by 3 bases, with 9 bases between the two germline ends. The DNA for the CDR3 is TGTGCCAGCAGTTACTCCCGAGGGATTGGAAACACCATATATTTT. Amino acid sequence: CASSYSRGIGNTIYF.

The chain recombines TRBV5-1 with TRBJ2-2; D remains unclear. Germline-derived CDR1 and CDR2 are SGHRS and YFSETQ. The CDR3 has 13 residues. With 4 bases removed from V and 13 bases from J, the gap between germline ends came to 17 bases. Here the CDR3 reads CASSLGGPPALFF. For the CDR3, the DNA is TGCGCCAGCAGCCTTGGTGGGCCCCCTGCGCTGTTTTTT.

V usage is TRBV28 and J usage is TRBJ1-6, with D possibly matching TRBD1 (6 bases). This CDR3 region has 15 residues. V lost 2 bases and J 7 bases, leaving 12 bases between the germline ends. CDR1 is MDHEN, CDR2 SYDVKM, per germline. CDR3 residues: CASSLQGQINSPLHF. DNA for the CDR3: TGTGCCAGCAGTTTACAGGGGCAGATCAATTCACCCCTCCACTTT.

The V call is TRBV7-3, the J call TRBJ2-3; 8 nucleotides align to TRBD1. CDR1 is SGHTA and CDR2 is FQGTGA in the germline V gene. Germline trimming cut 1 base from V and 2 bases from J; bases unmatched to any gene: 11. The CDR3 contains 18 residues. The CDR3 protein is CASSLRATGALTTDTQYF. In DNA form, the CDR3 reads TGTGCCAGCAGCTTAAGGGCGACAGGGGCGCTGACCACAGATACGCAGTATTTT.

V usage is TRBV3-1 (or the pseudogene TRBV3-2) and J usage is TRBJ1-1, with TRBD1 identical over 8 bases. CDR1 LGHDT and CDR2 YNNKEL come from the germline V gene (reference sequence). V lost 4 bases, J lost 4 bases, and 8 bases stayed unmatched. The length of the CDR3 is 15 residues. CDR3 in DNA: TGTGCCAGCAGCCCCCAGGACAGGGCGCCCACTGAAGCTTTCTTT. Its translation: CASSPQDRAPTEAFF.